The T cell receptor (beta chain) under discussion was sequenced for a study of memory CD4+ T cells and cytomegalovirus serostatus. Study in general: Of the healthy Belgian adults, 9 or 10 were CMV seropositive and around 22 seronegative.

Measured with immunoSEQ multiplex PCR; TCRdb has only the in-frame clones, and not every one. Of under 75,000 clones listed, about 78% are singletons. Single viable CD3+CD4+CD8-CD45RO+ cells were sorted as the memory CD4+ T cells. V shed 2 bases, J shed 1 base, and the junction held 12 bases outside the gene matches. The CDR3 runs 18 residues. Germline V lookup: CDR1 ENHRY, CDR2 SYGVKD. Material for sequencing was memory CD4+ T cells from blood. The receptor's source is an adult in good health and CMV-seronegative. Some clones in this sample may be carry-over from other donors' samples. The J gene is TRBJ2-5, the V gene TRBV10-3, with 8 bases aligning to TRBD2. The CDR3 is CAISEASGRERAQETQYF. The CDR3 coding sequence is TGTGCCATCAGTGAGGCCAGCGGGAGAGAGAGAGCCCAAGAGACCCAGTACTTC.